This TCR beta chain derives from a study of shared clonotypes between healthy human individuals. This clone has only a few counts. Deletions cut 9 bases from V and 1 base from J, with 7 bases between. The CDR3 consists of 11 residues. Germline values: CDR1 LNHDA, CDR2 SQIVND (reference sequence). The data were produced by immunoSEQ multiplex PCR, yet TCRdb's version contains in-frame clones alone and is incomplete. The sample comprises 2.3 million or so clones, approximately 95% of which are singletons, and about 0.39% rests with the top ten. V is TRBV19 and J is TRBJ2-7; a possible D gene is TRBD2 (6 bases). This receptor was taken from a man younger than 30 in good health. Some clones in this sample may be carry-over from other donors' samples. The sequencing input was naive CD4+ T cells from PBMCs. The subset: CD45RA+ positively selected. CDR3 protein: CASGTSYEQYF. CDR3 in DNA: TGTGCCAGCGGGACTTCCTACGAGCAGTACTTC.